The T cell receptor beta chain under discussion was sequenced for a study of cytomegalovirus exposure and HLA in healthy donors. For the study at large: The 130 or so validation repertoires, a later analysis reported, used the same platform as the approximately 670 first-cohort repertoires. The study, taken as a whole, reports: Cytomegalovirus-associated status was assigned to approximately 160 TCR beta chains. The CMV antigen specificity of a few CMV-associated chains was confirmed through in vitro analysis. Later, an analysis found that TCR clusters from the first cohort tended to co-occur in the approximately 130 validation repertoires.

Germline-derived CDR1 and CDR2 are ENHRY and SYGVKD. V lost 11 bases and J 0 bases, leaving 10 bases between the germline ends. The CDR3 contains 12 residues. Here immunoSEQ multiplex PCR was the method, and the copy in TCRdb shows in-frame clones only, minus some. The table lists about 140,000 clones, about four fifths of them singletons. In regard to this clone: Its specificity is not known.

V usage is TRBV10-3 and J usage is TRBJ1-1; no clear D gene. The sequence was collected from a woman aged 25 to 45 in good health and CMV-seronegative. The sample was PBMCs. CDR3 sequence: CAVNNMNTEAFF. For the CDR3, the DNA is TGTGCCGTCAATAATATGAACACTGAAGCTTTCTTT.